One sample yielded the 11 T cell receptor beta chains listed below, sequenced in a study of T-cell reconstitution after alpha-beta-depleted transplantation in children. Molecular barcoding with unique molecular identifiers was used for the TCRbeta library. Using its own MiXCR run on the PCR reads, TCRdb lists one record per CDR3 protein. The sample yields a few hundred thousand distinct CDR3 sequences, about 9.3% seen once. This sample comprised PBMCs from the stem cell graft donor, obtained from the stem cell graft. The origin of the receptors is a human donor who donated a stem cell graft to a child with acute lymphoblastic leukemia.

A few counts support this clonotype. The CDR3 bases are TGTGCCAGCAGCGTAAATCGACAGGGGGCTTCCGGGGAGCTGTTTTTT. Encoded protein: CASSVNRQGASGELFF. The V and J genes are TRBV9 and TRBJ2-2, with 10 bases that match TRBD1. Trimming removed 1 base from V and 6 bases from J; junction bases left unmatched: 6. This CDR3 is 16 amino acids long. Per germline, CDR1 SGDLS and CDR2 YYNGEE.

This clonotype was observed many times. The chain links TRBV4-1 to TRBJ2-1; 8 positions match TRBD1. The CDR3 is 14 residues long. Germline V gene sequence: CDR1 MGHRA, CDR2 YSYEKL. The junction had 9 bases not matched to a gene; V was cut back by 4 bases and J by 10 bases. The DNA for the CDR3 is TGCGCCAGCAGCCCATACAGGGGGTTAGGAGAGCAGTTCTTC. It codes for CASSPYRGLGEQFF.

The chain couples TRBV28 to TRBJ2-5, with 7 bases matching TRBD1. The trim removed 5 bases at V and 3 bases at J, leaving 6 bases unmatched. This CDR3 contains 14 residues. The V gene's germline CDR1 is MDHEN and CDR2 SYDVKM. CDR3 nucleotides: TGTGCCAGCAGTGCGACAGGGTTGGAAGAGACCCAGTACTTC. Translation: CASSATGLEETQYF.

This clonotype was recorded a few times. This chain uses TRBV27 with TRBJ1-1, with TRBD1 matching over 9 bases. V lost 5 bases to trimming and J lost 3 bases; unmatched junction nucleotides: 7. The CDR3 sequence is 15 residues long. CDR1 is MNHEY and CDR2 is SMNVEV in the germline V gene (reference sequence). The CDR3 coding sequence is TGTGCCAGCAGTCCCCCCCGGGACAGGGACACTGAAGCTTTCTTT. Amino acids: CASSPPRDRDTEAFF.

The chain has TRBV20-1 and TRBJ2-7; 8 bases align to TRBD1. Germline V gene data show CDR1 as DFQATT and CDR2 as SNEGSKA (reference sequence). The CDR3 totals 15 residues. V shed 4 bases, J shed 4 bases, and the junction held 12 bases outside the gene matches. CDR3 in amino acids: CSAKRPGTGPYEQYF. The CDR3 nucleotides are TGCAGTGCTAAAAGACCCGGGACAGGACCATACGAGCAGTACTTC.

This clonotype has more than one count but fewer than ten. V is TRBV25-1 and J is TRBJ2-7, with 9 bases identical to TRBD1. CDR3 length equals 18 residues. The J segment lost 2 bases and the V segment lost 4 bases, leaving 15 bases of the junction unmatched. Germline lookup yields CDR1 MGHDK and CDR2 SYGVNS. CDR3 in amino acids: CASSAPGQGLSPTYEQYF. CDR3 sequence (DNA): TGTGCCAGCAGTGCCCCGGGACAGGGTCTCTCCCCCACCTACGAGCAGTACTTC.

This clonotype was observed at least ten times. The chain employs TRBV4-3 and TRBJ2-3; tentative D call: TRBD2 (6 bases). Germline CDR1 is LGHNA and CDR2 is YSLEER. V lost 0 bases, J lost 5 bases, and 9 bases lay in between. This CDR3 region has 14 residues. The CDR3 loop is CASSQDWREDTQYF. The CDR3 DNA reads as TGCGCCAGCAGCCAAGATTGGAGGGAAGATACGCAGTATTTT.

This clonotype occurred a few times. The chain carries TRBV4-2 and TRBJ1-5; TRBD1 matches 7 bases. This CDR3 region has 17 residues. The germline V gene encodes CDR1 LGHNA and CDR2 YNFKEQ. V lost 0 bases to trimming and J lost 0 bases; unmatched junction nucleotides: 5. The DNA of the CDR3 is TGTGCCAGCAGCCAAGAAGGCAGGGGGGGTAGCAATCAGCCCCAGCATTTT. Translated, it gives CASSQEGRGGSNQPQHF.

A few counts support this clonotype. The chain has TRBV5-1 and TRBJ2-2; the D is unclear. Trimming pared 0 bases from V and 0 bases from J, leaving 6 bases between. Germline CDR1 reads SGHRS; CDR2 reads YFSETQ. The CDR3 is 15 residues long. DNA of the CDR3: TGCGCCAGCAGCTTGGACCCTACGAACACCGGGGAGCTGTTTTTT. This sequence encodes CASSLDPTNTGELFF.

This clonotype was seen a handful of times. This chain links TRBV20-1 with TRBJ2-1, with D possibly matching TRBD2 (5 bases). Germline lookup yields CDR1 DFQATT and CDR2 SNEGSKA (reference sequence). The CDR3 runs 12 residues. Trimming cost V 1 base and J 10 bases, with 11 bases left between them. Here the CDR3 reads CSARVGRGEQFF. CDR3 bases: TGCAGTGCTAGAGTAGGCAGAGGGGAGCAGTTCTTC.

This chain connects TRBV20-1 to TRBJ2-7; unclear D gene. This CDR3 region has 15 residues. Germline V gene sequence: CDR1 DFQATT, CDR2 SNEGSKA (reference sequence). The V and J ends lost 3 bases and 0 bases respectively, with 15 bases between them. CDR3 in DNA: TGCAGTGCTAGTGGCGGCAGGCCGTCCTCCTACGAGCAGTACTTC. It translates to CSASGGRPSSYEQYF.